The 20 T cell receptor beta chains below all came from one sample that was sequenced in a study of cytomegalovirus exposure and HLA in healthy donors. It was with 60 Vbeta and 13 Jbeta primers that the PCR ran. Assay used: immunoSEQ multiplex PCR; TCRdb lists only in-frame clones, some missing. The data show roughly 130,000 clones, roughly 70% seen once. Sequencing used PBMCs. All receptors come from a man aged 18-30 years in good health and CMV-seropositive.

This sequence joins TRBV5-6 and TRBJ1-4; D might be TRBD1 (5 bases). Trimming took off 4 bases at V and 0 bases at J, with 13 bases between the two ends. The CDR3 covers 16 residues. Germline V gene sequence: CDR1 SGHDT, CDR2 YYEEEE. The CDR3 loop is CASSRGGKATNEKLFF. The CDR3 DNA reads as TGTGCCAGCAGCCGGGGGGGAAAGGCAACTAATGAAAAACTGTTTTTT.

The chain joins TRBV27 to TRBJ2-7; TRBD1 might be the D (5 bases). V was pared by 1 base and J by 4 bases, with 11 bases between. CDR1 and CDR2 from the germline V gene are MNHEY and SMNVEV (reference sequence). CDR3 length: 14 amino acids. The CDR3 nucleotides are TGTGCCAGCAGTTTATATCCCGACAGTTACGAGCAGTACTTC. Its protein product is CASSLYPDSYEQYF.

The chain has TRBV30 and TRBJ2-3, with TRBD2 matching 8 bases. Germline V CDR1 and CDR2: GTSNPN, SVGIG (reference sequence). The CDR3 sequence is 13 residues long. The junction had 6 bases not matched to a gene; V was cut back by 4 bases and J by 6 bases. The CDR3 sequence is CAWNPAGGDTQYF. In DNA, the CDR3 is TGTGCCTGGAATCCGGCGGGAGGTGATACGCAGTATTTT.

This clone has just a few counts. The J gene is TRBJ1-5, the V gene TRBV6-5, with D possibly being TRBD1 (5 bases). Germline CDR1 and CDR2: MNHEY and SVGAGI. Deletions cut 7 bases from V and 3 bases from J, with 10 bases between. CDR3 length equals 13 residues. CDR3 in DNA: TGTGCCAGCAAAGCAGGGATCAATCAGCCCCAGCATTTT. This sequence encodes CASKAGINQPQHF.

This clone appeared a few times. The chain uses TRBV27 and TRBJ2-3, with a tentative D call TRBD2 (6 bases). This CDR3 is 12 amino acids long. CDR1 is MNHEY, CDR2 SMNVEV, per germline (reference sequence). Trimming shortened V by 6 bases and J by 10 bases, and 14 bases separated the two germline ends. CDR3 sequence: CASSRGGFPQYF. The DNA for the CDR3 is TGTGCCAGCAGCCGAGGAGGGTTTCCGCAGTATTTT.

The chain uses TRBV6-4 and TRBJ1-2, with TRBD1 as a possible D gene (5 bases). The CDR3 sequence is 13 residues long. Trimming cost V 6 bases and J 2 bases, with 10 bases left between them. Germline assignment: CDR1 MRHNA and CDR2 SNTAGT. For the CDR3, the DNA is TGTGCCAGCAGACCGGGACTCAACTATGGCTACACCTTC. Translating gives CASRPGLNYGYTF.

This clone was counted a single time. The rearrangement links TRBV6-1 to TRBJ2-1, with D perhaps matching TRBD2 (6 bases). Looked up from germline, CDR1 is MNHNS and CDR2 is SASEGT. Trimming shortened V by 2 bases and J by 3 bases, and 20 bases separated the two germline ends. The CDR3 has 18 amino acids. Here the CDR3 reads CASSELGGAKRLYNEQFF. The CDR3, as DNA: TGTGCCAGCAGTGAATTGGGCGGGGCGAAAAGACTCTACAATGAGCAGTTCTTC.

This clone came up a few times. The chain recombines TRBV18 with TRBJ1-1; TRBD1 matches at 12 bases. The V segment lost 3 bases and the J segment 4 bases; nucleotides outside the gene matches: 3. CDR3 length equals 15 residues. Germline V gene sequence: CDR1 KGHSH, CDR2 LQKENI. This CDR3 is CASSPGQGATTEAFF. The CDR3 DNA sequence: TGTGCCAGCTCACCGGGACAGGGGGCTACCACTGAAGCTTTCTTT.

This chain's CDR3 is CAWLDRNTEAFF. The CDR3 DNA reads TGTGCCTGGTTAGACAGGAACACTGAAGCTTTCTTT. The rearrangement uses TRBV30 and TRBJ1-1; D perhaps matches TRBD1 (5 bases). V was trimmed by 5 bases and J by 1 base, leaving 8 bases between them. This CDR3 contains 12 residues. The V gene's germline CDR1 is GTSNPN and CDR2 SVGIG (reference sequence).

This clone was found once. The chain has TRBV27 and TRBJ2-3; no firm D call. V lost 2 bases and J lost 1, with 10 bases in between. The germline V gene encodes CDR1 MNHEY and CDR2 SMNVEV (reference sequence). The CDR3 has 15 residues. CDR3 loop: CASSLGPEGTDTQYF. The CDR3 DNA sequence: TGTGCCAGCAGTTTAGGGCCAGAAGGCACAGATACGCAGTATTTT.

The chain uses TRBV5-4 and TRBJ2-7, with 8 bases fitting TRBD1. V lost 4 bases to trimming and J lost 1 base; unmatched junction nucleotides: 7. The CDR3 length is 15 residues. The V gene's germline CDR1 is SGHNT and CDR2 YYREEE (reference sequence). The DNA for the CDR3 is TGTGCCAGCAGCCTGGACAGGGCGGTTTCCTACGAGCAGTACTTC. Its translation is CASSLDRAVSYEQYF.

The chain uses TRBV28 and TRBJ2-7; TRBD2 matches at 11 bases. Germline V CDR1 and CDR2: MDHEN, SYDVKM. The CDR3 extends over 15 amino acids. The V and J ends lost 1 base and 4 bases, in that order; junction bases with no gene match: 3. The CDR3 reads CASSLLGTSGYEQYF. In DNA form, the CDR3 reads TGTGCCAGCAGTTTATTGGGGACTAGCGGTTACGAGCAGTACTTC.

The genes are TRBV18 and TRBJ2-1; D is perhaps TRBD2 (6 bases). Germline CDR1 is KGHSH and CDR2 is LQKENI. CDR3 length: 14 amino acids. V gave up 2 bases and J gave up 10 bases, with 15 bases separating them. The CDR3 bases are TGTGCCAGCTCACCAAGGACTACAGGAGAAGAGCAGTTCTTC. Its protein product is CASSPRTTGEEQFF.

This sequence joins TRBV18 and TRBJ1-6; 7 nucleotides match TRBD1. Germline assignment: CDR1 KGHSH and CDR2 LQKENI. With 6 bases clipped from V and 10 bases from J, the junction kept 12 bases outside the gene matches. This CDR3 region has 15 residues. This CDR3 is CASSSRQGGVSPLHF. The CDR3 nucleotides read TGTGCCAGCTCCTCACGACAGGGAGGAGTCTCACCCCTCCACTTT.

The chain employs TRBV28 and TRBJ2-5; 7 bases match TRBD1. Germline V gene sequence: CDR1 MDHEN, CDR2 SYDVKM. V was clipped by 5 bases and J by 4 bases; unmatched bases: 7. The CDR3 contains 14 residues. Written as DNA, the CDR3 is TGTGCCAGCAGTCGCCTGGGACAGTCAGAGACCCAGTACTTC. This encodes CASSRLGQSETQYF.

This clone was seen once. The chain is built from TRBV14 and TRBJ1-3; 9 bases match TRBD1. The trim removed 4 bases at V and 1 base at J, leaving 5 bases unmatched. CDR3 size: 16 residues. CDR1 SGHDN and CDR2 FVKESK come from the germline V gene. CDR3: CASSPLTGGSGNTIYF. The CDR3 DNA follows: TGTGCCAGCAGCCCCCTGACAGGGGGATCTGGAAACACCATATATTTT. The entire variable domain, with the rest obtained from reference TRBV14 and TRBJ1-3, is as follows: EAGVTQFPSHSVIEKGQTVTLRCDPISGHDNLYWYRRVMGKEIKFLLHFVKESKQDESGMPNNRFLAERTGGTYSTLKVQPAELEDSGVYFCASSPLTGGSGNTIYFGEGSWLTVV.

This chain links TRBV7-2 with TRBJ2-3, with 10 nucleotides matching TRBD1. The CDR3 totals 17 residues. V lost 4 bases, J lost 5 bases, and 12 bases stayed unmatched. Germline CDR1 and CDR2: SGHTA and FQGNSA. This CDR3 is CASSWQRPTGGGDTQYF. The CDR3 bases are TGTGCCAGCAGCTGGCAGAGACCGACAGGGGGCGGAGATACGCAGTATTTT.

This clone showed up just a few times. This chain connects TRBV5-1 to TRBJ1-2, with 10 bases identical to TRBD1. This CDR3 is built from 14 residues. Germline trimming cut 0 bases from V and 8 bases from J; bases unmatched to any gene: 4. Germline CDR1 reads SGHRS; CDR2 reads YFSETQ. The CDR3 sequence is CASSLGQGAYGYTF. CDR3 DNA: TGCGCCAGCAGCTTGGGACAGGGGGCATACGGCTACACCTTC.

CDR3 nucleotides: TGTGCCAGCTCACCTTTGAAAGGGGCGAATGGCTACACCTTC. It yields the protein CASSPLKGANGYTF. V is TRBV18 and J is TRBJ1-2, with a possible D match to TRBD1 (5 bases). The CDR3 loop spans 14 amino acids. Between the trimmed V and J ends, which lost 3 bases and 6 bases, there was a span of 14 bases. The germline V gene encodes CDR1 KGHSH and CDR2 LQKENI.

CDR3 coding DNA: TGTGCCAGCAGCCAAACAAAGCCTAGCTCCTACAATGAGCAGTTCTTC. Its protein product is CASSQTKPSSYNEQFF. This sequence joins TRBV7-6 and TRBJ2-1; no definite D call. The CDR3 spans 16 residues. The V and J ends lost 5 bases and 0 bases respectively, with 14 bases between them. From germline, CDR1 is SGHVS and CDR2 FNYEAQ.